The 10 T cell receptor beta chains presented below share a single source sample, sequenced in a study of blood T cells in healthy people across ages. Using a J-beta primer mix together with a sample-barcoded 5' primer, a second PCR was run for about 6 to 11 cycles. From the 5' RACE reads, TCRdb called clonotypes with MiXCR, one entry per CDR3 protein. The data show roughly 1,000,000 distinct CDR3 sequences, with about 25% seen just once and around 0.7% held by the top ten. These data also featured in a second study, about T cells of mothers and their children.

The sample was blood. These TCRs come from a girl aged 2-10 years in good health.

Only a few counts were recorded for this clonotype. The J gene is TRBJ2-7, the V gene TRBV4-2, with 10 bases that match TRBD2. Per the germline V gene, CDR1 is LGHNA and CDR2 is YNFKEQ. The trim removed 7 bases at V and 4 bases at J, leaving 7 bases unmatched. This CDR3 region has 14 residues. CDR3 region: CASTPASGSYEQYF. The CDR3 nucleotides are TGTGCCAGCACCCCGGCTAGCGGGAGTTACGAGCAGTACTTC.

The chain is built from TRBV12-5 and TRBJ1-1; maybe TRBD1 (5 bases). Germline V CDR1 and CDR2: LGHNT, FRNRAP. The CDR3 loop spans 15 amino acids. Trimming shortened V by 3 bases and J by 10 bases, and 21 bases separated the two germline ends. CDR3 DNA: TGTGCTAGTGGTTTATTCATCCAGGGTTGGGAAATAGCTTTCTTT. The encoded protein is CASGLFIQGWEIAFF.

The genes are TRBV5-1 and TRBJ2-5; possibly TRBD1 for D (5 bases). Per the germline V gene, CDR1 is SGHRS and CDR2 is YFSETQ. V was clipped by 0 bases and J by 11 bases, with 17 bases between them. This CDR3 spans 14 amino acids. CDR3 loop: CASSLARAPNRQYF. The CDR3 DNA sequence: TGCGCCAGCAGCTTGGCCAGGGCCCCAAATCGGCAGTACTTC.

The chain carries TRBV5-1 and TRBJ2-1, with D hard to call. Germline V gene sequence: CDR1 SGHRS, CDR2 YFSETQ. V was pared by 1 base and J by 0 bases, with 8 bases between. The CDR3 covers 15 residues. The chain's CDR3 is CASSLTSHSYNEQFF. CDR3 coding DNA: TGCGCCAGCAGCTTGACATCCCACTCCTACAATGAGCAGTTCTTC. The full variable domain, in which reference TRBV5-1 and TRBJ2-1 provide the parts outside the CDR3, is KAGVTQTPRYLIKTRGQQVTLSCSPISGHRSVSWYQQTPGQGLQFLFEYFSETQRNKGNFPGRFSGRQFSNSRSEMNVSTLELGDSALYLCASSLTSHSYNEQFFGPGTRLTVL.

This chain joins TRBV6-2 or TRBV6-3 and TRBJ2-7, with D hard to call. The ends were cut back, 5 bases at V and 2 bases at J, with 7 bases in the middle. The CDR3 has 12 amino acids. Germline V gene data show CDR1 as MNHEY and CDR2 as SVGEGT. CDR3 in DNA: TGTGCCAGCAGTCGCGCCACCTACGAGCAGTACTTC. Its translation: CASSRATYEQYF.

CDR3 in DNA: TGCGCCAGCAGCTTGGAGGCCAACTCCTACGAGCAGTACTTC. Protein: CASSLEANSYEQYF. This chain links TRBV5-1 with TRBJ2-7, with D unclear. The germline V gene encodes CDR1 SGHRS and CDR2 YFSETQ. The CDR3 extends over 14 amino acids. V dropped 0 bases and J dropped 0 bases, with 7 bases sitting between them.

This clonotype was observed a handful of times. The chain has TRBV6-6 and TRBJ2-5; D is undetermined. V dropped 5 bases and J dropped 4 bases, with 8 bases sitting between them. CDR3 length: 12 amino acids. Germline V gene sequence: CDR1 MNHNY, CDR2 SVGAGI (reference sequence). As DNA, the CDR3 is TGTGCCAGCAGTCGTAGTCTAGAGACCCAGTACTTC. This sequence encodes CASSRSLETQYF.

V and J are TRBV7-2 and TRBJ1-4; tentative D call: TRBD1 (6 bases). Deletions cut 5 bases from V and 7 bases from J, with 14 bases between. Germline CDR1 SGHTA, CDR2 FQGNSA. This CDR3 contains 14 residues. CDR3 sequence (DNA): TGTGCCAGCAGCCCAGGGGCGGGGGTTGAAAAACTGTTTTTT. Amino acid sequence: CASSPGAGVEKLFF.

The CDR3 DNA reads TGTGCCAGCAGTGACAGGTTCGCCGGGGAGCTGTTTTTT. Translation: CASSDRFAGELFF. The V call is TRBV27, the J call TRBJ2-2, with a tentative D call TRBD1 (6 bases). This CDR3 region has 13 residues. V dropped 5 bases and J dropped 6 bases, with 10 bases sitting between them. The V gene's germline CDR1 is MNHEY and CDR2 SMNVEV (reference sequence).

CDR3 coding DNA: TGCAGCGTTGTGGAGTCCTACGAGCAGTACTTC. It translates to CSVVESYEQYF. V and J are TRBV29-1 and TRBJ2-7; D is unresolved. This CDR3 is 11 amino acids long. Trimming cost V 4 bases and J 1 base, with 5 bases left between them. Germline assignment: CDR1 SQVTM and CDR2 ANQGSEA.